This TCR beta chain is from a study of a mutant IDH1 vaccine in newly diagnosed glioma. For the study at large: Receipt of radiotherapy, temozolomide, or both preceded the study, and most received both. Study-wide findings and caveats: With respect to changes in top peripheral T cell clonotypes, pseudoprogression seemed unrelated.

Profiled with immunoSEQ multiplex PCR; TCRdb holds only in-frame clones, not every one. This table holds roughly 28,000 clones, approximately 80% found once. Time point noted: week 5, during vaccination. Every vaccination contained 300 ug of the mutant IDH1 20-mer peptide and was paired with topical imiquimod. Patients carried new grade 3 or 4 IDH1-mutant astrocytomas lacking nuclear ATRX. V gave up 0 bases and J gave up 3 bases, with 9 bases separating them. Germline V lookup: CDR1 SGHRS, CDR2 YFSETQ. The CDR3 length is 15 residues. Note on this clone: Its cognate antigen is unknown.

The sequence was obtained from a man aged 40-55 years with glioma. Some clones in this sample may be carry-over from other donors' samples. The chain carries TRBV5-1 and TRBJ1-4; no reliable D call. Sequencing was performed on PBMCs, taken from a glioma patient whose treatment included an IDH1 peptide vaccine. The CDR3 spells CASSLDTGANEKLFF. DNA for the CDR3: TGCGCCAGCAGCTTGGACACTGGAGCTAATGAAAAACTGTTTTTT.